The clone carrying this T cell receptor beta chain was observed once. Its antigen is as yet unknown. RNA extraction and reverse transcription yielded cDNA as sequencing template. Assay used: immunoSEQ multiplex PCR; TCRdb lists only in-frame clones, some missing. The table has around 270,000 clones, 55% to 75% seen once. The entry originates in a study of CD8+ T cells in alopecia areata. About the study: Severity among treated patients was scored by the percentage of scalp area affected.

Treatment described: oral pan-JAK inhibitor, 5-10 mg twice daily. Study findings and constraints: Scalp clonality and expanded CD8+ clones among the top 100 showed significant decreases with tofacitinib. Since there was just one nonresponder, nobody can yet say how baseline CD8+ expansion ties to response. Normal scalp showed lower clonality than lesional scalp, especially alopecia totalis/universalis.

The junction had 4 bases not matched to a gene; V was cut back by 3 bases and J by 5 bases. The CDR3 runs to 15 residues. CDR1 SEHNR and CDR2 FQNEAQ come from the germline V gene (reference sequence). The V gene is TRBV7-9, the J gene TRBJ2-3, with 11 bases identical to TRBD2. The source material was CD4+ T cells sorted from blood, sampled at week 24, from a patient treated with tofacitinib. The receptor was isolated from a human donor with alopecia areata. As DNA, the CDR3 is TGTGCCAGCAGCTTCTCTAGCGGGGGGAGAGATACGCAGTATTTT. This translates into CASSFSSGGRDTQYF.